Following are 22 T cell receptor beta chains from one sample sequenced in a study of cytomegalovirus exposure and HLA in healthy donors (TCRdb year 2017). Preparation of the library involved the immunoSEQ multiplex PCR assay. For the multiplex PCR, a mixture combining 60 forward primers for TCR Vbeta segments and 13 reverse primers for TCR Jbeta segments was used. TCRdb carries this immuneACCESS record with in-frame sequences only. Its versions omit some clonotypes, under half of them owing to an unresolved V gene in the studies checked, with the rest unexplained. The sample profile shows about 170,000 clones; around 80% of them were found once. Of the sample, less than 3% falls within the top ten clones. The sample comprised PBMCs. The receptors come from a male donor in good health and CMV-seronegative.

This clone was seen once. The V gene is TRBV28, the J gene TRBJ1-5; possible D gene TRBD1, 6 bases. V was pared by 7 bases and J by 7 bases, with 17 bases between. This CDR3 spans 14 amino acids. Germline values: CDR1 MDHEN, CDR2 SYDVKM. CDR3 bases: TGTGCCAGCACCTACAGGGCTCTGGGGCAGCCCCAGCATTTT. This codes for CASTYRALGQPQHF.

This chain links TRBV28 with TRBJ2-7, with 9 bases identical to TRBD2. The J segment lost 1 base and the V segment lost 8 bases, leaving 9 bases of the junction unmatched. CDR3 length: 15 amino acids. The germline V gene has CDR1 MDHEN and CDR2 SYDVKM. The CDR3 DNA follows: TGTGCCAGCCTACTGACTAGCGGAGGTTCCTACGAGCAGTACTTC. Residues: CASLLTSGGSYEQYF.

The chain recombines TRBV15 with TRBJ2-1; D is ambiguous. V was shortened by 4 bases and J by 8 bases, with 12 bases between the two germline ends. Germline-derived CDR1 and CDR2 are LNHNV and YYDKDF (reference sequence). This CDR3 has 13 residues. In DNA, the CDR3 is TGTGCCACCAGCACCTCTGGAGACTATGAGCAGTTCTTC. Translated, it gives CATSTSGDYEQFF.

V gene TRBV7-7 combines with J gene TRBJ2-2; D remains unclear. Germline CDR1 reads SSHAT; CDR2 reads FNYEAQ (reference sequence). The CDR3 is made up of 15 amino acids. The V end was cut by 2 bases, the J end by 1 base, with 8 bases between. The CDR3 nucleotides read TGTGCCAGCAGCTTAAGCAGGATGAACACCGGGGAGCTGTTTTTT. This codes for CASSLSRMNTGELFF.

Details on this clone: Mismatch with germline at one junction end may stem from a read error. The V and J genes are TRBV9 and TRBJ2-5, with D possibly matching TRBD2 (6 bases). Germline V gene lookup returns CDR1 SGDLS and CDR2 YYNGEE. CDR3 length: 14 amino acids. The CDR3 DNA reads as TGTGCCAGCGGCGTAGGCGGGGACCAAGAGACCCAGTACTTC. Amino acids: CASGVGGDQETQYF.

Of note for this clone: One junction end disagrees with the germline gene, perhaps due to a read error. The CDR3 DNA follows: TGTGCTAGCAGCTTAAGTGCGACAGGGGTCACCGGGGAGCTGTTTTTT. Its protein product is CASSLSATGVTGELFF. V and J are TRBV7-7 and TRBJ2-2; 8 bases map to TRBD1. The germline CDR1 and CDR2 sequences are SSHAT and FNYEAQ (reference sequence). The length of the CDR3 is 16 residues.

CDR3 nucleotide sequence: TGTGCCATCAGTGAGGACAGGCCCCCGAGCGGCTACACCTTC. Translating gives CAISEDRPPSGYTF. The chain uses TRBV10-3 and TRBJ1-2; D is possibly TRBD1 (6 bases). This CDR3 is built from 14 residues. V was shortened by 2 bases and J by 8 bases, with 15 bases between the two germline ends. Germline values: CDR1 ENHRY, CDR2 SYGVKD.

The rearrangement links TRBV6-1 to TRBJ1-2; D perhaps matches TRBD1 (5 bases). Trimming took 1 base from V and 9 from J, leaving 15 bases between them. The CDR3 has 14 amino acids. The germline CDR1 and CDR2 sequences are MNHNS and SASEGT. CDR3 amino acids: CASSEGGVTLSYTF. CDR3 in DNA: TGTGCCAGCAGTGAAGGGGGGGTGACCCTTAGCTACACCTTC.

This clone has just a few counts. The chain is built from TRBV10-3 and TRBJ2-7; D not certain. CDR1 and CDR2 from the germline V gene are ENHRY and SYGVKD. The CDR3 has 13 amino acids. Trimming removed 3 bases at V and 6 bases at J, with 12 bases between. CDR3 sequence reads: CAISDPRQSEQYF. The CDR3 DNA is TGTGCCATCAGTGACCCCCGACAATCCGAGCAGTACTTC.

The chain links TRBV19 to TRBJ1-1; D possibly corresponds to TRBD1 (6 bases). The CDR3 is 13 amino acids. Trimming cost V 9 bases and J 0 bases, with 11 bases left between them. From germline, CDR1 is LNHDA and CDR2 SQIVND (reference sequence). CDR3 protein: CASSRGMNTEAFF. In DNA, the CDR3 is TGTGCCAGCAGCAGGGGCATGAACACTGAAGCTTTCTTT.

CDR3 region: CASSGVWGHYFSYEQYF. The CDR3 bases are TGCGCCAGCAGTGGAGTTTGGGGACATTACTTTTCCTACGAGCAGTACTTC. V is TRBV23-1 and J is TRBJ2-7; D possibly corresponds to TRBD1 (6 bases). TRBV23-1 is recorded as an ORF, its role being uncertain. The CDR3 has 17 residues. V lost 5 bases, J lost 1 base, and 21 bases lay in between.

A few counts support this clone. The J gene is TRBJ1-4, the V gene TRBV11-2; no clear D. V gave up 6 bases and J gave up 7 bases, with 9 bases separating them. CDR1 is SGHAT and CDR2 is FQNNGV in the germline V gene. The CDR3 has 12 amino acids. The CDR3 region has the DNA TGTGCCAGCAGTTTTCGCGGTGAAAAACTGTTTTTT. This encodes CASSFRGEKLFF. The full variable domain, completed using reference TRBV11-2 and TRBJ1-4, is EAGVAQSPRYKIIEKRQSVAFWCNPISGHATLYWYQQILGQGPKLLIQFQNNGVVDDSQLPKDRFSAERLKGVDSTLKIQPAKLEDSAVYLCASSFRGEKLFFGSGTQLSVL.

This clone has a single count. The rearrangement joins TRBV19 to TRBJ2-7, with D unresolved. CDR3 size: 14 residues. Germline CDR1 LNHDA, CDR2 SQIVND (reference sequence). V lost 5 bases to trimming and J lost 2 bases, with 13 bases between them. The DNA of the CDR3 is TGTGCCAGTAGTCGTGAATTGGCCCCCTACGAGCAGTACTTC. Translated: CASSRELAPYEQYF.

The CDR3 bases are TGTGCCAGCAGCTTATGGCGGGGAAGACGCGAAAAACTGTTTTTT. Residues: CASSLWRGRREKLFF. The chain links TRBV11-2 to TRBJ1-4, with D hard to call. The CDR3 totals 15 residues. Germline V CDR1 and CDR2: SGHAT, FQNNGV. Trimming took 2 bases from V and 8 from J, leaving 15 bases between them.

This chain uses TRBV5-6 with TRBJ2-5, with D maybe TRBD2 (6 bases). Germline values: CDR1 SGHDT, CDR2 YYEEEE. The CDR3 runs to 15 residues. The germline V and J ends were trimmed by 2 bases and 4 bases, with 15 bases remaining between them. CDR3 DNA sequence: TGTGCCAGCAGCTTACATGCGGGAATTGGAGAGACCCAGTACTTC. Translating it yields CASSLHAGIGETQYF.

This rearrangement joins TRBV4-2 to TRBJ2-1; 12 bases match TRBD1. CDR3 length: 20 amino acids. Germline lookup yields CDR1 LGHNA and CDR2 YNFKEQ. The V segment lost 5 bases and the J segment 2 bases; nucleotides outside the gene matches: 16. The CDR3 nucleotides are TGTGCCAGCAGCAGCCAAGGGACAGGGGGCGGCGCGGGCCCCTACAATGAGCAGTTCTTC. Its translation is CASSSQGTGGGAGPYNEQFF.

The chain carries TRBV6-6 and TRBJ2-7, with a weak D call TRBD1 (5 bases). Germline-derived CDR1 and CDR2 are MNHNY and SVGAGI (reference sequence). Trimming left V 6 bases short and J 2 bases short, with 17 bases between. The CDR3 sequence is 15 residues long. The CDR3 bases are TGTGCCAGCAGCCCCCCAGGGTCCTATACCTACGAGCAGTACTTC. Protein sequence: CASSPPGSYTYEQYF.

The chain uses TRBV5-1 and TRBJ2-1; 8 nucleotides match TRBD2. From germline, CDR1 is SGHRS and CDR2 YFSETQ. CDR3 length: 15 amino acids. Trimming took 6 bases from V and 3 from J; bases not matched to a gene: 8. The CDR3 here is CASTIGLAGYNEQFF. CDR3 nucleotides: TGCGCCAGCACCATTGGACTAGCAGGCTACAATGAGCAGTTCTTC.

This clone was seen only a few times. This chain joins TRBV4-2 and TRBJ2-5; the match to TRBD2 covers 8 bases. V was pared by 1 base and J by 3 bases, with 13 bases of the junction left unmatched. Germline V CDR1 and CDR2: LGHNA, YNFKEQ. The CDR3 is 18 amino acids. In DNA form, the CDR3 reads TGTGCCAGCAGCCAAGCCCGGGGGGGGAGACTAGGGGAAGAGACCCAGTACTTC. Translation: CASSQARGGRLGEETQYF.

This clone was recorded once. This rearrangement joins TRBV19 to TRBJ2-7; the D is unclear. The germline V and J ends were trimmed by 3 bases and 4 bases, with 7 bases remaining between them. Per germline, CDR1 LNHDA and CDR2 SQIVND (reference sequence). The CDR3 consists of 12 residues. The CDR3 sequence is CASSIVGYEQYF. In DNA form, the CDR3 reads TGTGCCAGTAGTATCGTCGGGTACGAGCAGTACTTC.

V and J are TRBV7-9 and TRBJ2-7; 11 nucleotides line up with TRBD2. V lost 1 base and J lost 6; bases outside the gene matches: 5. The CDR3 is made up of 15 amino acids. Looked up from germline, CDR1 is SEHNR and CDR2 is FQNEAQ (reference sequence). The CDR3 sequence: CASSLVLAGGREQYF. CDR3 DNA: TGTGCCAGCAGCTTAGTGTTAGCGGGGGGGCGCGAGCAGTACTTC.

The chain carries TRBV6-5 and TRBJ2-1, with D unresolved. Trimming stripped 5 bases from V and 7 bases from J, with 15 bases between. The CDR3 runs to 14 residues. The germline gives CDR1 MNHEY, CDR2 SVGAGI. The CDR3 DNA is TGTGCCAGCAGTGCGCAATTATCCGGGAATGAGCAGTTCTTC. Translation gives CASSAQLSGNEQFF.